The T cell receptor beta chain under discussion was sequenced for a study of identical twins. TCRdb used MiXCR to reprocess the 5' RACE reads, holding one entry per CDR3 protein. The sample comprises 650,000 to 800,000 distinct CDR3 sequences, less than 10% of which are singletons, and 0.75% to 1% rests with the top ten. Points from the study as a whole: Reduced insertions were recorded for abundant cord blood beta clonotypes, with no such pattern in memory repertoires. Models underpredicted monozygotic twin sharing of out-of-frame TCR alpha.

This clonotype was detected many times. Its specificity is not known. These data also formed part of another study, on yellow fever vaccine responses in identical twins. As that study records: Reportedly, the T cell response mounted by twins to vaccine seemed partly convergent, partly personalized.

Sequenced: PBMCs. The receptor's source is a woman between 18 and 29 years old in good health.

This CDR3 is CASRNMGNEQYF. In nucleotides, the CDR3 is TGTGCCAGCAGGAATATGGGTAACGAGCAGTACTTC. The chain has TRBV6-6 and TRBJ2-7; D gene ambiguous. The CDR3 is 12 amino acids. Germline V gene data show CDR1 as MNHNY and CDR2 as SVGAGI (reference sequence). V was shortened by 6 bases and J by 5 bases, with 11 bases between the two germline ends.